The rows below give T cell receptor beta chains drawn from one sample of a study of T cells after yellow fever vaccination. TCRdb recomputed calls from the 5' RACE reads with MiXCR, one row per CDR3 protein. The sample consists of 550,000 to 750,000 distinct CDR3 sequences, approximately 13% of them appearing once. Sequenced material: PBMCs, taken on the day of the yellow fever booster vaccination. The receptors were sampled from a man aged 25 to 40 who received the YFV17D yellow fever vaccine. The CDR3 runs from the conserved cysteine through the conserved F or W. A D gene is named only where the DNA matches it firmly. Rows give clone size only sometimes, using once, few, many, or a class for an expanded clone.

clone size	D gene	J gene	V gene	CDR3 DNA	CDR3 protein
NA	TRBD2	TRBJ2-1	TRBV12-3/TRBV12-4	TGTGCCAGCAGGTTGACTAGCGGACGCTACAATGAGCAGTTCTTC	CASRLTSGRYNEQFF
NA	NA	TRBJ1-1	TRBV20-1	TGCAGTGCTAGAGGAGAAGGGGCTGAAGCTTTCTTT	CSARGEGAEAFF
few	NA	TRBJ2-7	TRBV5-1	TGCGCCAGCGGACCTCATCGGGACGAGCAGTACTTC	CASGPHRDEQYF
NA	TRBD2	TRBJ2-3	TRBV9	TGTGCCAGCAGCCCCTCGCCGGCACCGGGACTAGCCCAGTATTTT	CASSPSPAPGLAQYF
NA	NA	TRBJ2-5	TRBV15	TGTGCCACCAACCGGGACTCCCACTGGGGAGAGACCCAGTACTTC	CATNRDSHWGETQYF
NA	NA	TRBJ2-1	TRBV27	TGTGCCAGCAGTTCTCCGGGGGATAGGTCGTATGAGCAGTTCTTC	CASSSPGDRSYEQFF
NA	NA	TRBJ2-7	TRBV7-9	TGTGCCAGCAGCTCCTGGACGGGGCACTACGAGCAGTACTTC	CASSSWTGHYEQYF
NA	NA	TRBJ2-6	TRBV9	TGTGCCAGCAGCCCTACGAGGGTGGTGGGGGCCAACGTCCTGACTTTC	CASSPTRVVGANVLTF
NA	NA	TRBJ2-5	TRBV15	TGTGCCACCAGCACCAGAGGGGGGGAGGAGACCCAGTACTTC	CATSTRGGEETQYF
NA	NA	TRBJ1-2	TRBV12-3/TRBV12-4	TGTGCCAGCAGTTTGTCCGAAAGACGCGGCTACACCTTC	CASSLSERRGYTF